These 18 T cell receptor beta chains came from one sample sequenced in a study of T cell clonotyping in hematopoietic cell transplantation. Method: immunoSEQ multiplex PCR; TCRdb's copy keeps in-frame clones and lacks some. The repertoire consists of 15,000 to 20,000 clones, with approximately 85% occurring once and the leading ten covering about 4.5%. The sample was peripheral blood mononuclear cells. These TCRs come from a middle-aged woman in good health. Some clones in this sample may be carry-over from other donors' samples.

The chain recombines TRBV28 with TRBJ2-5, with a tentative D call TRBD2 (5 bases). This CDR3 comprises 13 residues. V shed 3 bases and J shed 9 bases, with 14 bases lying between them. Germline loops: CDR1 MDHEN, CDR2 SYDVKM. The CDR3 sequence is CASSFPPGLAQYF. Here the CDR3 DNA reads TGTGCCAGCAGTTTCCCCCCGGGATTGGCCCAGTACTTC.

The rearrangement joins TRBV4-3 to TRBJ2-7, with 7 positions matching TRBD2. V shed 0 bases and J 4 bases; nucleotides not matched to a gene: 6. Germline V CDR1 and CDR2: LGHNA, YSLEER. The CDR3 has 15 amino acids. The CDR3: CASSQEASGPYEQYF. The CDR3 coding sequence is TGCGCCAGCAGCCAAGAGGCTAGCGGCCCGTACGAGCAGTACTTC.

The gene calls are TRBV19 and TRBJ1-3; D uncertain. This CDR3 is built from 12 residues. Deletions cut 7 bases from V and 1 base from J, with 5 bases between. Germline V gene lookup returns CDR1 LNHDA and CDR2 SQIVND (reference sequence). The CDR3 loop is CASTVSGNTIYF. In DNA, the CDR3 is TGTGCCAGTACCGTTTCTGGAAACACCATATATTTT.

The chain has TRBV28 and TRBJ2-5; D uncertain. Trimming removed 5 bases from V and 4 bases from J, with 5 bases in between. Germline V gene sequence: CDR1 MDHEN, CDR2 SYDVKM. This CDR3 has 11 amino acids. CDR3 residues: CASSVGETQYF. Written as DNA, the CDR3 is TGTGCCAGCAGTGTGGGAGAGACCCAGTACTTC.

The chain has TRBV6-5 and TRBJ2-7; D remains unclear. The CDR3 has 14 residues. In germline, CDR1 is MNHEY, CDR2 SVGAGI. With 7 bases removed from V and 7 bases from J, the gap between germline ends came to 20 bases. The CDR3 protein is CASTQRTGPWEQYF. In DNA, the CDR3 is TGTGCCAGCACCCAAAGGACGGGCCCCTGGGAGCAGTACTTC.

This rearrangement joins TRBV11-3 to TRBJ2-1; a possible D gene is TRBD2 (6 bases). This CDR3 is 14 amino acids long. V was trimmed by 0 bases and J by 6 bases, leaving 9 bases between them. CDR1 is SGHNT and CDR2 is YENEEA in the germline V gene. The chain's CDR3 is CASSLDTTSNEQFF. The CDR3 nucleotides are TGTGCCAGCAGCTTAGATACGACTAGCAATGAGCAGTTCTTC.

V usage is TRBV28 and J usage is TRBJ2-7; 10 bases match TRBD2. J was trimmed by 7 bases and V by 6 bases; bases with no gene match: 18. This CDR3 has 17 amino acids. Per germline, CDR1 MDHEN and CDR2 SYDVKM. The chain's CDR3 is CASSFRRTSGPPGEQYF. CDR3 nucleotide sequence: TGTGCCAGCAGCTTCCGACGGACTAGCGGACCCCCGGGGGAGCAGTACTTC.

The gene calls are TRBV14 and TRBJ2-7; 7 positions agree with TRBD1. The CDR3 extends over 14 amino acids. Trimming removed 4 bases from V and 0 bases from J; junction bases left unmatched: 3. Germline V gene sequence: CDR1 SGHDN, CDR2 FVKESK. The CDR3 coding sequence is TGTGCCAGCAGCCCTAGACAGGGCTCCTACGAGCAGTACTTC. Translated, it gives CASSPRQGSYEQYF.

The V gene is TRBV29-1, the J gene TRBJ2-5; D may be TRBD1 (5 bases). V lost 4 bases, J lost 5 bases, and 8 bases lay in between. Germline CDR1 reads SQVTM; CDR2 reads ANQGSEA. This CDR3 comprises 11 residues. This CDR3 reads CSVGGKETQYF. The DNA of the CDR3 is TGCAGCGTTGGGGGCAAGGAGACCCAGTACTTC. Supplemented by reference TRBV29-1 and TRBJ2-5, the full variable domain reads SAVISQKPSRDICQRGTSLTIQCQVDSQVTMMFWYRQQPGQSLTLIATANQGSEATYESGFVIDKFPISRPNLTFSTLTVSNMSPEDSSIYLCSVGGKETQYFGPGTRLLVL.

V is TRBV28 and J is TRBJ2-7, with D maybe TRBD1 (5 bases). CDR3 length equals 16 residues. Germline CDR1 reads MDHEN; CDR2 reads SYDVKM. V was shortened by 5 bases and J by 3 bases, with 20 bases between the two germline ends. The CDR3 sequence: CASSPPQGSPFYEQYF. CDR3 bases: TGTGCCAGCAGTCCTCCCCAGGGCTCCCCGTTCTACGAGCAGTACTTC. The full variable domain, completed using reference TRBV28 and TRBJ2-7, is DVKVTQSSRYLVKRTGEKVFLECVQDMDHENMFWYRQDPGLGLRLIYFSYDVKMKEKGDIPEGYSVSREKKERFSLILESASTNQTSMYLCASSPPQGSPFYEQYFGPGTRLTVT.

The genes are TRBV5-5 and TRBJ2-3; 10 positions agree with TRBD2. CDR1 is SGHKS and CDR2 is YYEKEE in the germline V gene (reference sequence). This CDR3 region has 15 residues. The junction had 2 bases not matched to a gene; V was cut back by 2 bases and J by 2 bases. For the CDR3, the DNA is TGTGCCAGCAGCTTACTAGCGGGGTTCACAGATACGCAGTATTTT. It translates to CASSLLAGFTDTQYF.

In DNA, the CDR3 is TGTGCCTGGAGTGGGGCACAACTCGACCAGGAAAAACTGTTTTTT. This encodes CAWSGAQLDQEKLFF. The chain carries TRBV30 and TRBJ1-4; D is unclear. The CDR3 is 15 residues long. Germline V gene data show CDR1 as GTSNPN and CDR2 as SVGIG (reference sequence). V shed 1 base and J shed 8 bases, with 17 bases lying between them.

The chain carries TRBV9 and TRBJ2-2, with D possibly matching TRBD1 (5 bases). Germline assignment: CDR1 SGDLS and CDR2 YYNGEE. The CDR3 is 16 residues long. The V gene lost 1 base and the J gene lost 0 bases, with 10 bases spanning the gap. The CDR3 coding sequence is TGTGCCAGCAGCGTACTTAAGGGGACGAACACCGGGGAGCTGTTTTTT. It yields the protein CASSVLKGTNTGELFF.

The rearrangement joins TRBV4-3 to TRBJ2-4; D is possibly TRBD1 (5 bases). V dropped 2 bases and J dropped 2 bases, with 10 bases sitting between them. Germline values: CDR1 LGHNA, CDR2 YSLEER. This CDR3 spans 15 amino acids. The CDR3 DNA is TGCGCCAGCAGCCAATTCAGGGCGACCAAAAACATTCAGTACTTC. Protein: CASSQFRATKNIQYF.

The chain employs TRBV15 and TRBJ1-1; TRBD1 agrees at 9 bases. Looked up from germline, CDR1 is LNHNV and CDR2 is YYDKDF (reference sequence). V was pared by 8 bases and J by 3 bases, with 1 base of the junction left unmatched. CDR3 length: 12 amino acids. The CDR3 bases are TGTGCCACCCGACAGGGGGACACTGAAGCTTTCTTT. This encodes CATRQGDTEAFF.

This chain connects TRBV11-2 to TRBJ1-2, with D uncertain. Trimming removed 3 bases at V and 8 bases at J, with 13 bases between. This CDR3 spans 13 amino acids. The germline gives CDR1 SGHAT, CDR2 FQNNGV. The CDR3 sequence is CASSFYEGTGYTF. DNA for the CDR3: TGTGCCAGCAGCTTCTATGAGGGAACGGGCTACACCTTC.

The chain is built from TRBV19 and TRBJ2-1; 7 bases agree with TRBD2. Germline loops: CDR1 LNHDA, CDR2 SQIVND (reference sequence). The CDR3 is 15 residues long. V gave up 5 bases and J gave up 7 bases; unmatched junction bases: 11. In nucleotides, the CDR3 is TGTGCCAGTAGTCGGGCGGGAGAACGGAGGAATGAGCAGTTCTTC. Residues: CASSRAGERRNEQFF.

The chain recombines TRBV7-9 with TRBJ1-2, with 12 nucleotides matching TRBD1. The V gene end was trimmed by 1 base and the J gene end by 8 bases; junction bases not matched to a gene: 2. The CDR3 is made up of 14 amino acids. The germline gives CDR1 SEHNR, CDR2 FQNEAQ (reference sequence). CDR3 DNA: TGTGCCAGCAGCTTAGAGGGGACAGGGGGCGGCTACACCTTC. Its protein is CASSLEGTGGGYTF.